The present T cell receptor beta chain was sequenced within a study of blood T cells in healthy people across ages. PCR was performed a second time for 7 to 11 cycles using a sample-barcoded 5' primer and a J-beta primer mix. Each CDR3 protein gets one entry after TCRdb re-called the 5' RACE reads with MiXCR. The sample includes 1.5 million to 2 million distinct CDR3 sequences, approximately 32% of them seen just once. Study-level results: One million T cells yielded diversity estimates that were considered underestimates. Any conclusive comparison of naive versus antigen-experienced cells was prevented by using unsorted PBMCs. Significant beta diversity loss was already apparent by age approximately 36, declining roughly linearly.

On this clonotype: Its antigen is currently unknown.

Isolation of PBMCs gave at least 7 million cells per sample. The TCR sequence derives from a woman aged 25 to 39 in good health. Sequencing was done on a sample of blood.

The DNA of the CDR3 is TGTGCCACCTGGCGGGCGGGCTACACCTTC. Protein sequence: CATWRAGYTF. This chain connects TRBV6-1 to TRBJ1-2; D remains unclear. This CDR3 spans 10 amino acids. V was shortened by 10 bases and J by 8 bases, with 11 bases between the two germline ends. Germline V CDR1 and CDR2: MNHNS, SASEGT.